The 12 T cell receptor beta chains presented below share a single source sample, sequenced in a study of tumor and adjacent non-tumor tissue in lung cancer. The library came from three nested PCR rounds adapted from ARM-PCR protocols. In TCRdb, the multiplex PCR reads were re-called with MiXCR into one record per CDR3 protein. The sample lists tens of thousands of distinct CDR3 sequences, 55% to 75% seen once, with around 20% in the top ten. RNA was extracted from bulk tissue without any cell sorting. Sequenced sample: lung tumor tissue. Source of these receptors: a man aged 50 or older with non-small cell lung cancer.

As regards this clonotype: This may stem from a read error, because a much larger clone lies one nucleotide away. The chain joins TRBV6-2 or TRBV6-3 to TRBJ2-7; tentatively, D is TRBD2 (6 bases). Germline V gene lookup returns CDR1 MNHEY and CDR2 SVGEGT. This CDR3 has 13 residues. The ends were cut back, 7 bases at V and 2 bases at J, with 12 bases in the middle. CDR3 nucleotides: TGTGCCAGCACCGGACGGGGGACCTACGAGCAGTACTTC. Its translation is CASTGRGTYEQYF.

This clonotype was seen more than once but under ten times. CDR3 protein: CASRLSSGANVLTF. CDR3 in DNA: TGTGCCAGCAGGCTATCGTCTGGGGCCAACGTCCTGACTTTC. V usage is TRBV7-9 and J usage is TRBJ2-6, with D uncertain. CDR3 length: 14 amino acids. Trimming removed 6 bases from V and 1 base from J, with 7 bases in between. Germline V gene data show CDR1 as SEHNR and CDR2 as FQNEAQ (reference sequence). The entire variable domain, with the rest obtained from reference TRBV7-9 and TRBJ2-6, is as follows: DTGVSQNPRHKITKRGQNVTFRCDPISEHNRLYWYRQTLGQGPEFLTYFQNEAQLEKSRLLSDRFSAERPKGSFSTLEIQRTEQGDSAMYLCASRLSSGANVLTFGAGSRLTVL.

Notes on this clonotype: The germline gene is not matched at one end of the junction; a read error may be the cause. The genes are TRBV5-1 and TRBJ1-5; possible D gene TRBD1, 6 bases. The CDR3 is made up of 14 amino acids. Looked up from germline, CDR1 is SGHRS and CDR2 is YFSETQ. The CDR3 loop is CAGSLEGGHQPQHF. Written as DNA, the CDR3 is TGCGCCGGCAGCTTGGAGGGGGGGCATCAGCCCCAGCATTTT.

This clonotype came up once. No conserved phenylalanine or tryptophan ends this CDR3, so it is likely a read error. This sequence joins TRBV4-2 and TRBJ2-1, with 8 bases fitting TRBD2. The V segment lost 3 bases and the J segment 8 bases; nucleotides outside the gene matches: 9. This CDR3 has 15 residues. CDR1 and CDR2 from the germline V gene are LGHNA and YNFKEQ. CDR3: CASSQTTRREDEQFS. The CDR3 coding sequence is TGTGCCAGCAGCCAGACTACACGGCGGGAGGATGAGCAGTTCTCC.

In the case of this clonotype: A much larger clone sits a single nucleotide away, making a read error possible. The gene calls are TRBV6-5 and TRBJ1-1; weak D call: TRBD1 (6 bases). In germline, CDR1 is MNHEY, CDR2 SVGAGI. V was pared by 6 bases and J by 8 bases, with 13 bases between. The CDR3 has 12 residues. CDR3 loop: CASRSTGTEAFF. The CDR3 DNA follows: TGTGCCAGCAGGTCCACCGGGACAGAAGCTTTCTTT.

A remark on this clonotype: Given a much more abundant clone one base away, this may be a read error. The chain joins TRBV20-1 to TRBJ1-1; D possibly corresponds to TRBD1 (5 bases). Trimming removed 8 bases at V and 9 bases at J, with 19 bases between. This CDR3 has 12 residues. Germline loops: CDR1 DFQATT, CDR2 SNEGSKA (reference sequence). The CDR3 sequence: CSPSMTQGKAFF. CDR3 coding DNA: TGCAGTCCCTCCATGACTCAGGGTAAAGCTTTCTTT.

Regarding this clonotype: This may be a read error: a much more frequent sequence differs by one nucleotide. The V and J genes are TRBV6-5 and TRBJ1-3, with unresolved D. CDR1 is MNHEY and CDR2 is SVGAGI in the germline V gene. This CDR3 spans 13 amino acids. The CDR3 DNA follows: TGTGCCAGCGGTTACAAGGCTGGAAACACCATATATTTT. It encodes CASGYKAGNTIYF.

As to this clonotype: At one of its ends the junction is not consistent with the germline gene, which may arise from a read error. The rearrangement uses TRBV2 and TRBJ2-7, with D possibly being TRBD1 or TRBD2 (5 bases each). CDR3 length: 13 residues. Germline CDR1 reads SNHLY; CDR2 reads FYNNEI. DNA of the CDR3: TGTGCCAGCTGTGACCGGAGAGGGGTCGAGCAGTACTTC. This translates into CASCDRRGVEQYF.

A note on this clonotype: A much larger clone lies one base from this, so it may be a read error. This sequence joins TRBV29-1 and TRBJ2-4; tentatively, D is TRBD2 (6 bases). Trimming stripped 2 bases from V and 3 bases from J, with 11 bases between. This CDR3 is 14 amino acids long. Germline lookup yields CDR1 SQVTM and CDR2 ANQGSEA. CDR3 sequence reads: CSVESGTVKNIQYF. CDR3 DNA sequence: TGCAGCGTTGAATCGGGGACTGTCAAAAACATTCAGTACTTC. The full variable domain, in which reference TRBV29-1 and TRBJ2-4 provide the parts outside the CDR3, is SAVISQKPSRDICQRGTSLTIQCQVDSQVTMMFWYRQQPGQSLTLIATANQGSEATYESGFVIDKFPISRPNLTFSTLTVSNMSPEDSSIYLCSVESGTVKNIQYFGAGTRLSVL.

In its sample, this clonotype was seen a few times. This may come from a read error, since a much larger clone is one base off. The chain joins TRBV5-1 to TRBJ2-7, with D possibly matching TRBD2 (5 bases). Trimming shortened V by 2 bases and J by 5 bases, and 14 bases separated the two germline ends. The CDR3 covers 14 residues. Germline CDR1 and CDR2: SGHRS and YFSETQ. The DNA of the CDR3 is TGCGCCAGCAGCTTTCATCCGGGGTCTGACGAGCAGTACTTC. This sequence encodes CASSFHPGSDEQYF.

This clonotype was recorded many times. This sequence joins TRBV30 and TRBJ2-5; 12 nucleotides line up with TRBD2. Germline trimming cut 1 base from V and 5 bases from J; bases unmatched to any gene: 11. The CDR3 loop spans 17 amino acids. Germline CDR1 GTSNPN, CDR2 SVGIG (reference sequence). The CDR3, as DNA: TGTGCCTGGAGTGCCTCTCTAGCGGGAGGGCCAAGGGAGACCCAGTACTTC. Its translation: CAWSASLAGGPRETQYF.

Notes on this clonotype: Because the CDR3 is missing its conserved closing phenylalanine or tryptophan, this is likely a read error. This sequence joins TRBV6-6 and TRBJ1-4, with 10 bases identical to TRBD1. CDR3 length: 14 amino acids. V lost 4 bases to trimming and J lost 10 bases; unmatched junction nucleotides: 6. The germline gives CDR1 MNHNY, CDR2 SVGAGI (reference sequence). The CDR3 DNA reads TGTGCCAGCAGTTTGTACGGACAGGGGGGAAAACTGTTTTCT. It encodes CASSLYGQGGKLFS.